Reported below is one T cell receptor beta chain. What it binds is unknown. This sample is part of a study of T cells expressing NK-cell markers. Study-wide context: It was sorted CD3+CD56-NKG2C+, CD3+CD56+NKG2C- and CD3+CD56+NKG2C+ T cells that provided the TCR beta repertoires.

Germline lookup yields CDR1 SGHKS and CDR2 YYEKEE (reference sequence). The CDR3 covers 13 residues. TCRdb re-called the 5' RACE reads; every CDR3 protein appears as one record, without DNA. In total, the table holds roughly 450,000 distinct CDR3 sequences. Overall study findings and caveats: The CD3+CD56-NKG2C+ fraction of four donors was likewise dominated by these clonotypes.

This chain uses TRBV5-5 with TRBJ2-3. The sequence was obtained from a woman in her forties or fifties in good health. Sequenced sample: blood T cells: a sorted CD56 or NKG2C T cell subset, CD4+ or CD8+ T cells, or bulk PBMC T cells (not recorded which). The CDR3 spells CASSLEPGDTQYF.